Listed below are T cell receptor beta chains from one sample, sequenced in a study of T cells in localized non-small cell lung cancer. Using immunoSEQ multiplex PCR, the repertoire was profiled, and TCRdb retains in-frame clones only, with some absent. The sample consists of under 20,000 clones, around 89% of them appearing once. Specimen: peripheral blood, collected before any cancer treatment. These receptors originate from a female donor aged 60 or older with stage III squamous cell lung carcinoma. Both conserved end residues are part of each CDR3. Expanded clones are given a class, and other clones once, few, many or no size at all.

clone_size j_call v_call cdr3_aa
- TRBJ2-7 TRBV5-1 CASSLPGTDYEQYF
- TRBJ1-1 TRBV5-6 CASSPDRSEPRSEAFF
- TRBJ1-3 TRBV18 CASSPSNVGNTIYF
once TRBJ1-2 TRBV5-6 CASSRFGGRAEGYTF
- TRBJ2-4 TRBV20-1 CSAGWENIQYF
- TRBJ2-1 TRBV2 CASRDDKANEQFF
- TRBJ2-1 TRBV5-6 CASSLAGLAGGPGEQFF
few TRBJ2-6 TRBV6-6 CASSRNREQGANVLTF
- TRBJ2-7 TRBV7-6 CASTQWPGANEQYF
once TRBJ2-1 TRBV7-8 CASSLVQEYNEQFF
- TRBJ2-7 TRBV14 CASSQDGGRAYEQYF
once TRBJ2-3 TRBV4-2 CASSHLIAGGGADTQYF
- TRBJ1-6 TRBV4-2 CASSQGTGGQTYNSPLHF
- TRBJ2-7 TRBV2 CASSEDSTYEQYF
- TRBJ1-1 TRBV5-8 CASRARSEAFF
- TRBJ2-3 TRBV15 CAASEGLVGDTQYF
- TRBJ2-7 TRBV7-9 CASSPRGAGGLSYEQYF
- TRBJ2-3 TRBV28 CASRAITDTQYF
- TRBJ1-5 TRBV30 CAWRGQGNQPQHF
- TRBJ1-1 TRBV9 CASSVVGRGGVMNTEAFF
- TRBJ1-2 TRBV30 CAWKPTGGGYTF
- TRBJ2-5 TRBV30 CAWTQLAGGEETQYF
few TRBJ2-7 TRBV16 CASSQFYSRDREGDEQYF
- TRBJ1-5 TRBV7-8 CASSLALTGVGDNQPQHF
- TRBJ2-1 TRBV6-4 CASSFRGGAPYNEQFF
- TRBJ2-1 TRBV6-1 CASLGVMGLNEQFF
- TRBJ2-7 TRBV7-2 CASSLGVWGSREQYF
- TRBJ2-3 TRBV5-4 CASSFGGTDTQYF
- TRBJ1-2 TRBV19 CASSLHASGGYGYTF
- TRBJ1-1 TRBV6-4 CASRMETGTEAFF
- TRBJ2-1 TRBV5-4 CASSLSYGADNEQFF
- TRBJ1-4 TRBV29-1 CSVSRGNNEKLFF
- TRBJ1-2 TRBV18 CASSRQDYGYTF
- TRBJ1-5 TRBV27 CASSPAGTGISQPQHF
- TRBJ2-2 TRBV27 CASSLYAGGNTGELFF
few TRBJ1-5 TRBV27 CASSYTPIQPQHF
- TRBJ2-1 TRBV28 CASSLSGSWNEQFF
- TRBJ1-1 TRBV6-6 CASNLMNTEAFF
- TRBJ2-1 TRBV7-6 CASSPRDDSRGGQFF
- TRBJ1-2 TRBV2 CASSMGLEGYTF
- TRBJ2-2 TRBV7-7 CASSQGLAGGPITGELFF
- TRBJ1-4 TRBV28 CASRQFITNEKLFF
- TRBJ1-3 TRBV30 CAWGQGFSGNTIYF
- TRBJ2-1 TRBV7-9 CASSFYPTPSGSSYNEQFF
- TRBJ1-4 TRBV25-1 CASTTGKGKLFF
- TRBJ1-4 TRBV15 CATSRDDGAAPNEKLFF
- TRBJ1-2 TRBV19 CASSGRTGFANYGYTF
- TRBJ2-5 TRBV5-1 CASSAGSETQYF
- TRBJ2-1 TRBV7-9 CASKRDLLYNEQFF
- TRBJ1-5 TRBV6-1 CASSSTGYSNQPQHF
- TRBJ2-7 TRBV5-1 CASSLAGPPEQYF
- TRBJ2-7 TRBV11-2 CASRRGQGTYEQYF
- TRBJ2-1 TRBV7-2 CASSLAGTGHNEQFF
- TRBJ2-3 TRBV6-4 CASSGTDTDTQYF
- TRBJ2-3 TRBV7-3 CASSTGLPTDTQYF
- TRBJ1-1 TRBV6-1 CASSEQSNTEAFF
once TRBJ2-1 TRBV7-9 CASSLTNTEQFF
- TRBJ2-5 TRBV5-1 CASSSDTGTPQYF